Listed below are T cell receptor beta chains from one sample, sequenced in a study of patients and donors after allogeneic stem cell transplantation. TCRdb recomputed calls from the RT-PCR reads with MiXCR, one row per CDR3 protein. Altogether about 150,000 distinct CDR3 sequences are present, roughly two fifths being singletons, with the ten largest covering roughly 50%. The sample comprised blood, either unsorted or a sorted T cell fraction (not recorded which). These receptors came from a human donor who was either an allogeneic HSCT recipient or a stem cell or donor lymphocyte infusion donor (not recorded which). It is not recorded whose cells these are; they may come from a transplant donor. Each CDR3 is given with its conserved first and last residue. A D gene is named only where the DNA matches it firmly. Only some rows state a clone size, as once, few, many or a class for expanded clones.

>TRBJ2-5|once|-|TRBV5-1
CASSARDSQETQYF
TGCGCCAGCAGCGCGCGGGACAGTCAAGAGACCCAGTACTTC
>TRBJ1-1|few|TRBD1|TRBV5-4
CASSLWRRGLSTEAFF
TGTGCCAGCAGCTTGTGGCGAAGGGGGCTTAGCACTGAAGCTTTCTTT
>TRBJ2-2|-|TRBD1|TRBV12-3/TRBV12-4
CASSRGTGGVAGELFF
TGTGCCAGCAGTAGAGGGACAGGGGGCGTCGCCGGGGAGCTGTTTTTT
>TRBJ2-1|-|-|TRBV4-3
CASSQVDAYHYNEQFF
TGCGCCAGCAGCCAAGTAGACGCATACCACTACAATGAGCAGTTCTTC
>TRBJ1-5|-|-|TRBV7-2
CASSAYDQPQHF
TGTGCCAGCAGCGCTTATGACCAGCCCCAGCATTTT
>TRBJ2-2|-|-|TRBV28
CASSLGTRRAGELFF
TGTGCCAGCAGTTTGGGGACCAGAAGGGCCGGGGAGCTGTTTTTT
>TRBJ2-3|-|-|TRBV9
CASSGQRDSTDTQYF
TGTGCCAGCAGCGGTCAGAGGGACAGCACAGATACGCAGTATTTT
>TRBJ1-4|-|-|TRBV5-1
CASSSGHRSANEKLFF
TGCGCCAGCAGCTCGGGACATCGGTCGGCTAATGAAAAACTGTTTTTT
>TRBJ1-2|-|-|TRBV10-3
CAISEHNTVSWLANYGYTF
TGTGCCATCAGTGAGCATAATACTGTCAGCTGGTTAGCTAACTATGGCTACACCTTC
>TRBJ1-2|-|-|TRBV11-2
CASSSITGGPYGYTF
TGTGCCAGCAGCTCCATCACCGGGGGGCCCTATGGCTACACCTTC
>TRBJ2-2|few|TRBD2|TRBV20-1
CSASGPGLAGGSVTYTGELFF
TGCAGTGCTAGTGGACCGGGACTAGCGGGGGGGTCGGTTACGTACACCGGGGAGCTGTTTTTT
>TRBJ1-2|few|-|TRBV28
CASSNLRRGGGYTF
TGTGCCAGCAGTAACCTCCGGCGGGGTGGGGGCTACACCTTC
>TRBJ1-2|-|-|TRBV28
CASSFPGPLGYGYTF
TGTGCCAGCAGTTTCCCAGGGCCCTTGGGGTATGGCTACACCTTC
>TRBJ1-1|-|-|TRBV6-1
CASSYGPSRPNTEAFF
TGTGCCAGCAGTTATGGGCCCTCTCGACCGAACACTGAAGCTTTCTTT
>TRBJ1-5|few|-|TRBV9
CASSGGEFNQPQHF
TGTGCCAGCAGCGGGGGTGAGTTCAATCAGCCCCAGCATTTT
>TRBJ1-3|few|-|TRBV6-6
CASSSPSGTIYF
TGTGCCAGCAGTTCCCCGTCGGGCACCATATATTTT
>TRBJ1-1|few|-|TRBV4-2
CASSQDPLGEGGAFF
TGTGCCAGCAGCCAAGATCCCCTCGGGGAGGGCGGTGCTTTCTTT
>TRBJ1-2|-|TRBD1|TRBV4-3
CASSQEGGTGVYGYTF
TGCGCCAGCAGCCAAGAAGGAGGGACAGGCGTATATGGCTACACCTTC
>TRBJ1-1|-|-|TRBV12-3/TRBV12-4
CASSLSQGNTEAFF
TGTGCCAGCAGCCTCTCACAGGGAAACACTGAAGCTTTCTTT
>TRBJ1-1|few|TRBD1|TRBV27
CASDPQGVGTTEAFF
TGTGCCAGCGACCCACAGGGGGTGGGGACAACTGAAGCTTTCTTT
>TRBJ1-4|-|-|TRBV20-1
CSARHLDSTYLLNEKLFF
TGCAGTGCTAGACACCTAGACTCGACCTACCTTCTTAATGAAAAACTGTTTTTT
>TRBJ2-1|-|-|TRBV7-2
CASTKRQASYNEQFF
TGTGCCAGCACCAAACGGCAGGCCTCCTACAATGAGCAGTTCTTC
>TRBJ2-3|-|-|TRBV12-3/TRBV12-4
CASMEGRLGQDTQYF
TGTGCCAGCATGGAGGGCCGCCTGGGGCAAGATACGCAGTATTTT
>TRBJ2-1|-|TRBD1|TRBV6-2/TRBV6-3
CASSQDRGGEQFF
TGTGCCAGCAGCCAGGACAGGGGAGGCGAGCAGTTCTTC
>TRBJ1-1|-|TRBD1|TRBV20-1
CSASPFPGQRVPEAFF
TGCAGTGCTAGCCCCTTCCCGGGACAGAGGGTGCCTGAAGCTTTCTTT
>TRBJ1-1|-|-|TRBV20-1
CSARGGGTEAFF
TGCAGTGCTAGAGGGGGCGGCACTGAAGCTTTCTTT
>TRBJ1-5|few|-|TRBV5-1
CASRTSGTKQPQHF
TGCGCCAGCAGGACTTCCGGGACTAAACAGCCCCAGCATTTT
>TRBJ1-1|-|-|TRBV12-3/TRBV12-4
CASSPAGRANTEAFF
TGTGCCAGCAGCCCCGCGGGAAGGGCTAACACTGAAGCTTTCTTT
>TRBJ2-1|-|TRBD2|TRBV5-6
CASSFGLAPHEQFF
TGTGCCAGCAGCTTCGGACTAGCACCTCACGAGCAGTTCTTC
>TRBJ2-5|-|-|TRBV12-3/TRBV12-4
CASSSRETQYF
TGTGCCAGCAGTTCCCGAGAGACCCAGTACTTC
>TRBJ1-5|few|-|TRBV15
CATSRDLGTYSNQPQHF
TGTGCCACCAGCAGAGATCTAGGGACTTATAGCAATCAGCCCCAGCATTTT
>TRBJ1-2|few|TRBD1|TRBV20-1
CSARPPGQAFYGYTF
TGCAGTGCTAGACCTCCGGGACAGGCCTTCTATGGCTACACCTTC
>TRBJ1-5|-|-|TRBV12-3/TRBV12-4
CASSFNREDGQPQHF
TGTGCCAGCAGTTTCAACAGGGAAGATGGTCAGCCCCAGCATTTT
>TRBJ2-5|once|-|TRBV6-5
CASSSQGTQYF
TGTGCCAGCAGTTCCCAGGGGACCCAGTACTTC
>TRBJ2-2|-|-|TRBV6-5
CASSYSTGRGTGELFF
TGTGCCAGCAGTTACTCGACAGGTCGAGGCACCGGGGAGCTGTTTTTT
>TRBJ1-6|-|TRBD1|TRBV13
CASSLWTGYNSPLHF
TGTGCCAGCAGCCTTTGGACAGGGTATAATTCACCCCTCCACTTT
>TRBJ1-5|-|-|TRBV4-2
CASSQEGLRAQHF
TGTGCCAGCAGCCAAGAGGGCCTCAGGGCCCAGCATTTT
>TRBJ1-6|-|-|TRBV10-3
CASLQGMNSPLHF
TGTGCCTCCCTGCAGGGGATGAATTCACCCCTCCACTTT
>TRBJ2-7|-|-|TRBV27
CASRLTGSVYEQYF
TGTGCCAGCAGGTTGACAGGTTCGGTATACGAGCAGTACTTC
>TRBJ1-1|few|TRBD1|TRBV28
CASSPTTGGTEAFF
TGTGCCAGCAGTCCGACGACAGGGGGCACTGAAGCTTTCTTT
>TRBJ1-2|-|TRBD1|TRBV24-1
CATSDVTSGGVNYGYTF
TGTGCCACCAGTGATGTGACCTCAGGGGGAGTCAACTATGGCTACACCTTC
>TRBJ1-4|once|-|TRBV7-9
CASSLGLHGEKLFF
TGTGCCAGCAGCCTCGGACTTCACGGGGAAAAACTGTTTTTT
>TRBJ1-5|-|-|TRBV20-1
CSARDPGLSNQPQHF
TGCAGTGCTAGAGATCCGGGTCTGAGCAATCAGCCCCAGCATTTT
>TRBJ1-6|-|-|TRBV12-3/TRBV12-4
CASSQTWNSPLHF
TGTGCCAGCAGTCAGACATGGAATTCACCCCTCCACTTT
>TRBJ1-2|few|-|TRBV15
CATSRAEGLFGISYGYTF
TGTGCCACCAGCAGAGCGGAAGGGCTATTTGGAATTTCGTATGGCTACACCTTC